Below are 17 T cell receptor beta chains sequenced from a single sample in a study of metastatic and nonmetastatic thyroid tumors. No patient received treatment before thyroid surgery. TCRdb re-analyzed the PCR reads using MiXCR. The table lists approximately 35,000 clones, about 15% of them singletons. The sequenced sample was blood. The source is a male donor with papillary thyroid cancer or a benign thyroid nodule (not recorded which). Some clones in this sample may be carry-over from other donors' samples.

With regard to this clone: A much larger clone is a single base away; this may be a read error. The genes are TRBV5-1 and TRBJ2-3; 11 bases align to TRBD2. The germline V gene encodes CDR1 SGHRS and CDR2 YFSETQ. This CDR3 spans 18 amino acids. V trimming: 3 bases; J trimming: 2 bases; junction bases outside the gene matches: 11. Written as DNA, the CDR3 is TGCGCCAGCAGCTCGGGGCTAGCGGGAGGTTCTATCACAGATACGCAGTATTTT. Its translation: CASSSGLAGGSITDTQYF.

This clone came up many times. This chain connects TRBV5-1 to TRBJ2-1, with 8 bases matching TRBD2. The CDR3 is 16 amino acids. CDR1 is SGHRS and CDR2 is YFSETQ in the germline V gene. V lost 0 bases to trimming and J lost 6 bases; unmatched junction nucleotides: 8. The CDR3 here is CASSLARSGRVNEQFF. The CDR3 DNA follows: TGCGCCAGCAGCTTGGCCAGAAGCGGGAGAGTCAATGAGCAGTTCTTC.

In the case of this clone: A read error may explain this, as a much larger clone is one base away. At the DNA level, this CDR3 is encoded by other sequences in the same sample as well. This chain links TRBV29-1 with TRBJ2-3; D unclear. Germline CDR1 is SQVTM and CDR2 is ANQGSEA. Trimming pared 4 bases from V and 3 bases from J, leaving 8 bases between. The CDR3 extends over 12 amino acids. As DNA, the CDR3 is TGCAGCGTTGTAGGGCGAACAGATACGCAGTATTTT. Translated, it gives CSVVGRTDTQYF.

This clone was seen ten or more times. The V call is TRBV4-3, the J call TRBJ2-2; TRBD2 is a possible D gene (6 bases). Germline V gives CDR1 LGHNA, CDR2 YSLEER. The CDR3 runs 17 residues. Trimming removed 0 bases from V and 5 bases from J, with 16 bases in between. CDR3 nucleotide sequence: TGCGCCAGCAGCCAAGAGGGGACCGGGACTTTTACCGGGGAGCTGTTTTTT. Translated, it gives CASSQEGTGTFTGELFF.

This clone was recorded at least ten times. This chain joins TRBV6-1 and TRBJ2-1; D perhaps matches TRBD1 (6 bases). Trimming cost V 6 bases and J 7 bases, with 10 bases left between them. The CDR3 length is 12 residues. Per germline, CDR1 MNHNS and CDR2 SASEGT. CDR3 in amino acids: CASRYQGNEQFF. CDR3 nucleotides: TGTGCCAGCAGGTACCAGGGGAATGAGCAGTTCTTC.

V and J are TRBV5-1 and TRBJ2-6; perhaps TRBD1 as D (6 bases). CDR1 is SGHRS, CDR2 YFSETQ, per germline. The CDR3 totals 15 residues. Trimming left V 3 bases short and J 13 bases short, with 20 bases between. The CDR3 coding sequence is TGCGCCAGCAGCTACCGGCCGGCTGGGGACAAAGTCCTGACTTTC. Encoded protein: CASSYRPAGDKVLTF.

This clone was found many times. The chain joins TRBV20-1 to TRBJ1-1, with 7 bases lining up with TRBD1. This CDR3 region has 13 residues. V lost 1 base and J lost 9; bases outside the gene matches: 8. Germline lookup yields CDR1 DFQATT and CDR2 SNEGSKA (reference sequence). In nucleotides, the CDR3 is TGCAGTGCTAGAGTTGTCCAGGGGGGTAAAGCTTTCTTT. Translating it yields CSARVVQGGKAFF.

On this clone itself: A much larger clone sits a single nucleotide away, making a read error possible. V gene TRBV4-1 combines with J gene TRBJ2-7; tentatively, D is TRBD2 (5 bases). CDR1 and CDR2 from the germline V gene are MGHRA and YSYEKL. This CDR3 spans 15 amino acids. Trimming stripped 5 bases from V and 2 bases from J, with 16 bases between. CDR3 protein: CASSSDPGKAYEQYF. The CDR3 nucleotides read TGCGCCAGCAGCTCCGATCCGGGAAAGGCCTACGAGCAGTACTTC.

In its sample, this clone was seen many times. The chain is built from TRBV9 and TRBJ2-1, with unresolved D. The CDR3 is 16 amino acids. In germline, CDR1 is SGDLS, CDR2 YYNGEE. V gave up 0 bases and J gave up 5 bases, with 15 bases separating them. The CDR3 is CASSVAAVELNNEQFF. DNA of the CDR3: TGTGCCAGCAGCGTAGCTGCCGTTGAACTTAACAATGAGCAGTTCTTC.

This clone was found many times. Mismatch with germline at one junction end may stem from a read error. This rearrangement joins TRBV28 to TRBJ1-1; tentative D call: TRBD1 (5 bases). This CDR3 is built from 16 residues. CDR1 and CDR2 from the germline V gene are MDHEN and SYDVKM. CDR3 nucleotide sequence: TGTGCCAGCTTCTCACCGGGGGAGACAGAGAACACTGAAGCTTCCTTT. Protein: CASFSPGETENTEASF.

Remarks on this clone: An end of the junction does not agree with germline; a read error may underlie this. The chain recombines TRBV7-8 with TRBJ2-7; D is possibly TRBD1 or TRBD2 (7 bases each). The CDR3 sequence is 16 residues long. Germline lookup yields CDR1 SGHVS and CDR2 FQNEAQ. CDR3 amino acids: CASSPTVGQGGNEQHF. The CDR3, as DNA: TGTGCCAGCAGCCCCACGGTAGGGCAGGGGGGGAACGAGCAGCACTTC. The whole variable domain, remainder taken from reference TRBV7-8 and TRBJ2-7, is GAGVSQSPRYKVAKRGQDVALRCDPISGHVSLFWYQQALGQGPEFLTYFQNEAQLDKSGLPSDRFFAERPEGSVSTLKIQRTQQEDSAVYLCASSPTVGQGGNEQHFGPGTRLTVT.

The sample holds many counts of this clone. The chain links TRBV6-1 to TRBJ2-7; possible D gene TRBD2, 5 bases. This CDR3 is built from 13 residues. The germline CDR1 and CDR2 sequences are MNHNS and SASEGT. Trimming pared 6 bases from V and 7 bases from J, leaving 16 bases between. The CDR3 protein is CASSSAGFGEQYF. The CDR3 DNA sequence: TGTGCCAGCAGCTCTGCGGGTTTTGGTGAGCAGTACTTC.

This clone was seen at least ten times. The CDR3 region has the DNA TGTGCCAGCAATAGACAGGGGGCTTACCAGCCCCAGCATTTT. This translates into CASNRQGAYQPQHF. The rearrangement links TRBV2 to TRBJ1-5; 10 bases fit TRBD1. Trimming at V came to 7 bases and at J to 7 bases, leaving 7 bases not matched to a gene. This CDR3 contains 14 residues. Germline values: CDR1 SNHLY, CDR2 FYNNEI.

This clone appeared many times. This chain joins TRBV7-8 and TRBJ1-3; unclear D gene. The V and J ends lost 10 bases and 0 bases respectively, with 13 bases between them. Germline lookup yields CDR1 SGHVS and CDR2 FQNEAQ. CDR3 length: 14 amino acids. The DNA for the CDR3 is TGTGCCACCCGAGGACTGAGCTCTGGAAACACCATATATTTT. It is translated as CATRGLSSGNTIYF.

This clone was picked up many times. The chain links TRBV30 to TRBJ1-4; no clear D gene. V was clipped by 3 bases and J by 2 bases, with 10 bases between them. CDR3 length: 14 residues. Germline CDR1 is GTSNPN and CDR2 is SVGIG (reference sequence). The CDR3 loop is CAWRSTGTNEKLFF. The CDR3 DNA reads as TGTGCCTGGAGAAGTACGGGGACTAATGAAAAACTGTTTTTT.

This CDR3 reads CASSIVGKRGTLGDEQFF. The CDR3 coding sequence is TGTGCCAGTAGTATAGTAGGAAAGAGAGGGACCCTGGGGGATGAGCAGTTCTTC. This chain joins TRBV19 and TRBJ2-1, with D perhaps given as TRBD1 or TRBD2 (5 bases each). V dropped 1 base and J dropped 8 bases, with 24 bases sitting between them. The CDR3 sequence is 18 residues long. CDR1 and CDR2 from the germline V gene are LNHDA and SQIVND (reference sequence).

This clone showed up many times. The V and J genes are TRBV28 and TRBJ1-1; D unresolved. With 1 base removed from V and 8 bases from J, the gap between germline ends came to 8 bases. Germline V gives CDR1 MDHEN, CDR2 SYDVKM. The CDR3 contains 12 residues. CDR3 DNA: TGTGCCAGCAGTTTATTTAGCGGGGAAGCTTTCTTT. Translating it yields CASSLFSGEAFF.